The 22 T cell receptor beta chains below come from one sample, sequenced in a study of T cell clonality in common variable immunodeficiency. Profiled with immunoSEQ multiplex PCR; TCRdb holds only in-frame clones, not every one. Recorded here are about 34,000 clones, none singletons. The sample comprised peripheral blood mononuclear cells. Every receptor here comes from a person aged 18 to 70 in good health.

There are many counts of this clone. Read sequence stops 3 residues before the CDR3 end, and the germline J gene provides the missing end. The rearrangement joins TRBV5-1 to TRBJ2-5; 12 bases are a match to TRBD2. Trimming took 4 bases from V and 0 from J; bases not matched to a gene: 7. The CDR3 loop spans 17 amino acids. Germline CDR1 SGHRS, CDR2 YFSETQ. The CDR3 bases that were read are TGCGCCAGCAGCCCAGGACTAGCGGGGTTGAACCAAGAGACC. Its protein product is CASSPGLAGLNQET. The entire CDR3 reads CASSPGLAGLNQETQYF.

Many counts were recorded for this clone. Here the CDR3 reads CASSLGGGLEGGEQFF. The CDR3 DNA, read in part, is TGTGCCAGCAGCTTAGGGGGGGGACTAGAGGGTGGTGAG. The chain employs TRBV7-3 and TRBJ2-1; 8 bases match TRBD2. The read is 3 residues too short to cover the CDR3 end, so that end is filled in from the germline J gene. The CDR3 consists of 16 residues. The V segment lost 2 bases and the J segment 9 bases; nucleotides outside the gene matches: 12. The germline V gene encodes CDR1 SGHTA and CDR2 FQGTGA.

There are many counts of this clone. The read ends 3 residues before the CDR3 terminus; that terminus is restored from the germline J gene. The V gene is TRBV18, the J gene TRBJ1-6, with D perhaps matching TRBD1 (5 bases). V lost 5 bases to trimming and J lost 8 bases, with 13 bases between them. CDR3 length: 14 residues. CDR1 is KGHSH and CDR2 is LQKENI in the germline V gene. CDR3 residues: CASSRGVSDSPLHF. Partial CDR3 DNA: TGTGCCAGCTCAAGAGGGGTTTCGGATTCACCC. Supplemented by reference TRBV18 and TRBJ1-6, the full variable domain reads NAGVMQNPRHLVRRRGQEARLRCSPMKGHSHVYWYRQLPEEGLKFMVYLQKENIIDESGMPKERFSAEFPKEGPSILRIQQVVRGDSAAYFCASSRGVSDSPLHFGNGTRLTVT.

The table lists this clone with many counts. One end of the junction varies from germline; a read error may be responsible. The read terminates 3 residues before the CDR3 end, so the remaining end is supplied by the germline J gene. The V gene is TRBV7-9, the J gene TRBJ2-2; TRBD1 agrees at 7 bases. Germline V CDR1 and CDR2: SEHNR, FQNEAQ (reference sequence). The CDR3 sequence is 13 residues long. CDR3 residues: CVSSSTGPGELFF. Partial CDR3 DNA: TGTGTCAGCAGCTCGACAGGGCCCGGGGAG.

This clone was counted many times. Coverage ceases 3 residues before the CDR3 finishes, and the germline J gene fills in the end. This chain connects TRBV19 to TRBJ1-4; TRBD1 matches 9 bases. Per the germline V gene, CDR1 is LNHDA and CDR2 is SQIVND (reference sequence). J gave up 5 bases and V 6 bases, and 7 bases lay outside the gene matches. This CDR3 spans 15 amino acids. CDR3 DNA, as far as it was read: TGTGCCAGTAGGAACCGGGACAGGGCCAATGAAAAA. As protein: CASRNRDRANEK. The whole CDR3 region reads CASRNRDRANEKLFF.

Ten or more counts support this clone. The CDR3 end is not reached by the read, which stops 3 residues before it; the germline J gene fills it in. The rearrangement uses TRBV9 and TRBJ2-2, with 8 bases that match TRBD1. Germline V lookup: CDR1 SGDLS, CDR2 YYNGEE. Trimming cost V 3 bases and J 7 bases; bases outside gene matches: 2. The CDR3 length is 13 residues. The CDR3 is CASSATGVGELFF. The part of the CDR3 DNA that was read is TGTGCCAGCAGCGCGACAGGGGTCGGGGAG.

This clone was seen repeatedly, ten times or more. From the germline J gene comes the end of the CDR3, since the read stops 3 residues before it. This rearrangement joins TRBV18 to TRBJ1-2; a weak D match, TRBD1 (6 bases). V was cut by 2 bases and J by 6 bases, with 13 bases left in between. The germline V gene encodes CDR1 KGHSH and CDR2 LQKENI. CDR3 size: 14 residues. The CDR3: CASSPRPGVHGYTF. Partial CDR3 DNA: TGTGCCAGCTCACCAAGGCCAGGGGTTCATGGC.

This clone was observed a few times. Incomplete CDR3 DNA: TGTGCCAGCAGCTTGGGCCTAGCGGTCCACGAG. This sequence encodes CASSLGLAVHE. The full CDR3 is CASSLGLAVHEQYF. V and J are TRBV5-8 and TRBJ2-7, with 7 nucleotides matching TRBD2. The read ends 3 residues early relative to the CDR3; the germline J gene fills the gap. Germline CDR1 is SGHTS and CDR2 is YDEGEE. There are 14 residues in the CDR3. After removal of 0 bases from V and 5 bases from J, the junction contained 5 bases not matched to a gene.

In this sample, this clone turned up many times. A junction end diverges from the germline sequence, so it may reflect a read error. The read gets to within 3 residues of the CDR3 end, and the germline J gene fills in the rest. The chain joins TRBV5-1 to TRBJ2-2; 11 bases agree with TRBD1. The CDR3 covers 14 residues. Germline CDR1 reads SGHRS; CDR2 reads YFSETQ. CDR3 DNA (partial): TGCGCCAGCAGGTTGGGACAGGGGGCCGGGGAG. This encodes CASRLGQGAGE. The CDR3 reads in full as CASRLGQGAGELFF.

This clone appeared many times. The CDR3 bases that were read are TGCGCCAGCAGCTTGGACAGGCGTGCAACTAATGAAAAA. Translating gives CASSLDRRATNEK. The CDR3 reads in full as CASSLDRRATNEKLFF. V gene TRBV5-1 combines with J gene TRBJ1-4, with D perhaps TRBD1 (5 bases). The sequence runs out 3 residues before the end of the CDR3; the remainder is reconstructed from the germline J gene. This CDR3 is built from 16 residues. The V gene lost 0 bases and the J gene lost 0 bases, with 9 bases spanning the gap. The V gene's germline CDR1 is SGHRS and CDR2 YFSETQ.

This clone was found many times. The DNA ends 3 residues before the CDR3 does, and the rest of the CDR3 is filled in from the germline J gene. The chain has TRBV7-2 and TRBJ2-5; the D gene is possibly TRBD2 (6 bases). This CDR3 is 13 amino acids long. V shed 7 bases and J shed 5 bases, with 14 bases lying between them. Germline loops: CDR1 SGHTA, CDR2 FQGNSA. Incomplete CDR3 DNA: TGTGCCAGCACTTTTAAGGGGAGGGAGACC. Protein: CASTFKGRET. The full CDR3 protein is CASTFKGRETQYF.

This clone was counted at least ten times. Coverage ceases 3 residues before the CDR3 finishes, and the germline J gene fills in the end. The chain is built from TRBV12-3 or TRBV12-4 and TRBJ2-1; D not resolved. Deletions cut 6 bases from V and 0 bases from J, with 12 bases between. This CDR3 is built from 15 residues. CDR3 DNA (partial): TGTGCCAGCAGCCTCGTTCCGTCCTCCTACAATGAG. Its translation: CASSLVPSSYNE. In full, the CDR3 reads CASSLVPSSYNEQFF.

This clone was counted at least ten times. The read terminates 3 residues ahead of where the CDR3 ends, so the germline J gene completes it. The chain has TRBV5-1 and TRBJ2-3; 8 bases map to TRBD2. The CDR3 totals 15 residues. Per the germline V gene, CDR1 is SGHRS and CDR2 is YFSETQ. Trimming at V came to 1 base and at J to 2 bases, leaving 3 bases not matched to a gene. The CDR3 is CASSLTGGATDTQYF. The DNA read from the CDR3 is TGCGCCAGCAGCTTGACGGGGGGGGCCACAGATACG. Full variable domain (remainder filled in from reference TRBV5-1 and TRBJ2-3): KAGVTQTPRYLIKTRGQQVTLSCSPISGHRSVSWYQQTPGQGLQFLFEYFSETQRNKGNFPGRFSGRQFSNSRSEMNVSTLELGDSALYLCASSLTGGATDTQYFGPGTRLTVL.

The sample holds many counts of this clone. The read stops 3 residues short of the end of the CDR3; the missing end is completed from the germline J gene. The rearrangement uses TRBV5-4 and TRBJ1-1, with 7 bases aligning to TRBD1. Germline lookup yields CDR1 SGHNT and CDR2 YYREEE (reference sequence). This CDR3 has 13 amino acids. Germline trimming cut 4 bases from V and 1 base from J; bases unmatched to any gene: 1. The CDR3 bases that were read are TGTGCCAGCAGCAGGACAGGGAACACTGAA. Protein product: CASSRTGNTE. The complete CDR3 reads CASSRTGNTEAFF.

This clone was observed at least ten times. The read terminates 3 residues before the CDR3 end, so the remaining end is supplied by the germline J gene. This rearrangement joins TRBV9 to TRBJ2-2; 11 nucleotides match TRBD2. There are 16 residues in the CDR3. Trimming removed 4 bases from V and 4 bases from J; junction bases left unmatched: 6. Germline CDR1 and CDR2: SGDLS and YYNGEE. The CDR3 sequence is CASSRLAGGRTGELFF. Incomplete CDR3 DNA: TGTGCCAGCAGCCGTCTAGCGGGGGGCCGCACCGGGGAG.

The sample holds many counts of this clone. The CDR3 is cut off 3 residues early in the read; its end comes from the germline J gene. The chain carries TRBV30 and TRBJ2-5; D is perhaps TRBD1 (6 bases). This CDR3 contains 14 residues. Trimming removed 2 bases from V and 4 bases from J, with 14 bases in between. Germline V gene data show CDR1 as GTSNPN and CDR2 as SVGIG (reference sequence). The CDR3: CAWSTKDRVETQYF. The DNA read from the CDR3 is TGTGCCTGGAGTACGAAGGACAGAGTAGAGACC.

This clone has a count of ten or more. The read ends 3 residues early relative to the CDR3; the germline J gene fills the gap. The rearrangement joins TRBV7-8 to TRBJ2-7, with 8 bases lining up with TRBD2. The germline gives CDR1 SGHVS, CDR2 FQNEAQ. The CDR3 is 16 amino acids. The J segment lost 0 bases and the V segment lost 3 bases, leaving 7 bases of the junction unmatched. CDR3 sequence: CASSFLGGAPSYEQYF. The sequenced part of the CDR3 DNA is TGTGCCAGCAGCTTCCTCGGGGGGGCCCCCTCCTACGAG.

This clone has at least ten counts. The read ends 3 residues shy of where the CDR3 ends; the end is completed using the germline J gene. The chain links TRBV7-2 to TRBJ1-3; 7 bases are shared with TRBD1. The CDR3 length is 15 residues. V shed 4 bases, J shed 3 bases, and the junction held 6 bases outside the gene matches. CDR1 and CDR2 (germline): SGHTA, FQGNSA. The CDR3 bases that were read are TGTGCCAGCAGCTGGGACAGCGGAGGTGGAAACACC. Translated, it gives CASSWDSGGGNT. The entire CDR3 sequence reads CASSWDSGGGNTIYF.

This clone was counted many times. The CDR3 is cut off 3 residues early in the read; its end comes from the germline J gene. The V call is TRBV19, the J call TRBJ2-3, with 8 bases matching TRBD1. CDR3 length: 15 residues. Germline values: CDR1 LNHDA, CDR2 SQIVND (reference sequence). The V segment lost 5 bases and the J segment 2 bases; nucleotides outside the gene matches: 6. The CDR3: CASSSKTGATDTQYF. The CDR3 DNA, read in part, is TGTGCCAGTAGTTCGAAGACAGGGGCCACAGATACG. The full variable domain, rest sourced from reference TRBV19 and TRBJ2-3, is DGGITQSPKYLFRKEGQNVTLSCEQNLNHDAMYWYRQDPGQGLRLIYYSQIVNDFQKGDIAEGYSVSREKKESFPLTVTSAQKNPTAFYLCASSSKTGATDTQYFGPGTRLTVL.

This clone was detected many times. The read stops 3 residues short of the end of the CDR3; the missing end is completed from the germline J gene. The rearrangement uses TRBV18 and TRBJ2-7; TRBD1 might be the D (5 bases). The CDR3 has 14 amino acids. The germline V and J ends were trimmed by 3 bases and 6 bases, with 15 bases remaining between them. The germline CDR1 and CDR2 sequences are KGHSH and LQKENI. The CDR3 region is CASSPMDIIGEQYF. CDR3 bases read: TGTGCCAGCTCACCCATGGACATAATCGGCGAG.

This clone was detected many times. The read gets to within 3 residues of the CDR3 end, and the germline J gene fills in the rest. The chain joins TRBV5-4 to TRBJ2-1; 9 bases line up with TRBD2. The CDR3 extends over 15 amino acids. V lost 0 bases and J lost 7; bases outside the gene matches: 5. Germline CDR1 is SGHNT and CDR2 is YYREEE (reference sequence). This CDR3 is CASSLGAGGLNEQFF. The CDR3 DNA, read in part, is TGTGCCAGCAGCTTGGGGGCGGGAGGGCTGAATGAG. Full variable domain (remainder filled in from reference TRBV5-4 and TRBJ2-1): ETGVTQSPTHLIKTRGQQVTLRCSSQSGHNTVSWYQQALGQGPQFIFQYYREEENGRGNFPPRFSGLQFPNYSSELNVNALELDDSALYLCASSLGAGGLNEQFFGPGTRLTVL.

Many counts were recorded for this clone. The CDR3 end falls 3 residues outside the read, so it is completed with the germline J gene. This sample includes further DNA sequences coding for the same CDR3. V gene TRBV18 combines with J gene TRBJ2-5; 7 bases match TRBD2. The V gene end was trimmed by 3 bases and the J gene end by 5 bases; junction bases not matched to a gene: 15. From germline, CDR1 is KGHSH and CDR2 LQKENI. CDR3 size: 17 residues. The covered CDR3 bases are TGTGCCAGCTCACCCCCTGGACTAGACGGGTCACAGGAGACC. Residues: CASSPPGLDGSQET. The CDR3, in full, reads CASSPPGLDGSQETQYF.